This T cell receptor (beta chain) was documented in a study of blood T cells in healthy people across ages. Study-level information: About one barcoded beta molecule per two T cells was captured by template switching.

Whenever a sample was processed, at least 7 million PBMCs were isolated. The use of a sample-barcoded 5' primer and a J-beta primer mix characterized a second PCR of about 6 to 11 cycles. The study obtained at least 2.5 million CDR3-containing paired-end reads from every sample. Using its own MiXCR run on the 5' RACE reads, TCRdb lists one record per CDR3 protein. The table has about 1.1 million distinct CDR3 sequences, roughly two fifths seen once. This clonotype was sampled from a man aged 18 to 30 in good health. The sample comprised blood.

The CDR3 DNA follows: TGTGCCAGCAAAGCCGAAGCGAGCTCCTACAATGAGCAGTACTTC. Translating it yields CASKAEASSYNEQYF. The J gene is TRBJ2-1, the V gene TRBV7-2, with D unresolved. Judging by the DNA end, TRBJ2-7 fits better; the J call may be wrong. The CDR3 spans 15 residues. Germline V lookup: CDR1 SGHTA, CDR2 FQGNSA.